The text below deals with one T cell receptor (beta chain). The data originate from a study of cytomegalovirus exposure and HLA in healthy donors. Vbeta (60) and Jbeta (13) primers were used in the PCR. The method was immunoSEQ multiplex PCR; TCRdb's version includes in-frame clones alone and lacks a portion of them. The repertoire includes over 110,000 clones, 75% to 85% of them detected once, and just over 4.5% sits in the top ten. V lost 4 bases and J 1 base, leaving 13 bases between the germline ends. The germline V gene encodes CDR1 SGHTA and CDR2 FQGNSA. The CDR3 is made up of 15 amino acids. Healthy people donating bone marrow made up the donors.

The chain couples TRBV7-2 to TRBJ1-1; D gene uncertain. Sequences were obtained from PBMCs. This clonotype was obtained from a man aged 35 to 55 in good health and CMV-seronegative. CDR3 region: CASSSGAVGNTEAFF. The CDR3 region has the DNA TGTGCCAGCAGCTCCGGAGCGGTTGGGAACACTGAAGCTTTCTTT.